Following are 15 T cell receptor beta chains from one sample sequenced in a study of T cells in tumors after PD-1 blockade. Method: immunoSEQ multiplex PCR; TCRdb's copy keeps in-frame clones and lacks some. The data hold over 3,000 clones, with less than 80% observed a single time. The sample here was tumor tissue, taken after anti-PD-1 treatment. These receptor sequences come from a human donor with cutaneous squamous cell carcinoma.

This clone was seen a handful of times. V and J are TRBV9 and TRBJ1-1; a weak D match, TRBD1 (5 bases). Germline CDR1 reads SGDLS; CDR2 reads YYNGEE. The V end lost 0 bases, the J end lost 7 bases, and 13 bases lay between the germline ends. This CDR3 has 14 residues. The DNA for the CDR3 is TGTGCCAGCAGCGTAGGCCCCGGGACTATTGAAGCTTTCTTT. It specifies CASSVGPGTIEAFF.

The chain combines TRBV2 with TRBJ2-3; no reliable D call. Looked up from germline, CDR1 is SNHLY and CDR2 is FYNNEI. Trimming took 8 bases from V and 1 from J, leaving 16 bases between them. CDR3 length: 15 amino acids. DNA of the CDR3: TGTGCCAGCGAAAAACAGAACCCCCGCACAGATACGCAGTATTTT. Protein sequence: CASEKQNPRTDTQYF.

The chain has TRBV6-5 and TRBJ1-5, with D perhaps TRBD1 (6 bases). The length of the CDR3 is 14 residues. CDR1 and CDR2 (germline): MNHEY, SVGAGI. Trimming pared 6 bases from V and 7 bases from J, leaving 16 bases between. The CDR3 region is CASSSTGTEQPQHF. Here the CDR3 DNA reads TGTGCCAGCAGCTCAACAGGGACGGAGCAGCCCCAGCATTTT.

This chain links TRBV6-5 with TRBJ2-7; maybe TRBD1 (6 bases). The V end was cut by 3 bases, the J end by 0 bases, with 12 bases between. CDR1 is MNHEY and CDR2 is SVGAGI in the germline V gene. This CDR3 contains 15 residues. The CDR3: CASSYDRTPSYEQYF. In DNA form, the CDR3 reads TGTGCCAGCAGTTATGACAGGACACCCTCCTACGAGCAGTACTTC.

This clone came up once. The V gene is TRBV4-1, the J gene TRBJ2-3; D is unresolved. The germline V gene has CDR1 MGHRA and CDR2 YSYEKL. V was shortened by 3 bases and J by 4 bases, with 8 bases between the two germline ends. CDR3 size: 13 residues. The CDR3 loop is CASSQTKSDTQYF. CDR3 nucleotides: TGCGCCAGCAGCCAGACCAAATCAGATACGCAGTATTTT.

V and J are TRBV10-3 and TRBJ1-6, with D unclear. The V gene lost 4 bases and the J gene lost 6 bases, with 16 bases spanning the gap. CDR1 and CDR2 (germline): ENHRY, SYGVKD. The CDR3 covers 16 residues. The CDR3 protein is CAISVKRRATNSPLHF. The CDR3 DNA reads TGTGCCATCAGTGTTAAACGGCGGGCCACTAATTCACCCCTCCACTTT.

CDR3 nucleotides: TGTGCCAGCAGTTCCCCCGGCAGTAGCTCCTACGAGCAGTACTTC. Residues: CASSSPGSSSYEQYF. The chain links TRBV6-5 to TRBJ2-7; D gene ambiguous. The CDR3 length is 15 residues. The germline V and J ends were trimmed by 4 bases and 0 bases, with 13 bases remaining between them. The germline V gene has CDR1 MNHEY and CDR2 SVGAGI.

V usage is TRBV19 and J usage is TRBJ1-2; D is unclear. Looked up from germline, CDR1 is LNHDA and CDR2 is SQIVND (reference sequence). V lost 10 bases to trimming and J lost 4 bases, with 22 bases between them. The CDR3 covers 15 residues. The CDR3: CATTLGGNSPYGYTF. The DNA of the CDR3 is TGTGCCACCACACTTGGCGGTAACTCCCCCTATGGCTACACCTTC. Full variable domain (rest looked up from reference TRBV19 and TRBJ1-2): DGGITQSPKYLFRKEGQNVTLSCEQNLNHDAMYWYRQDPGQGLRLIYYSQIVNDFQKGDIAEGYSVSREKKESFPLTVTSAQKNPTAFYLCATTLGGNSPYGYTFGSGTRLTVV.

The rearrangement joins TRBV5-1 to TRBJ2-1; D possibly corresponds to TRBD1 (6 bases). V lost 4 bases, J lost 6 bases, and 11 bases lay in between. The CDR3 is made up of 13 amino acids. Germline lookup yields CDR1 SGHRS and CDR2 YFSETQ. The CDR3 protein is CASSPQGGNEQFF. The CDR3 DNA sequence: TGCGCCAGCAGCCCCCAAGGGGGCAATGAGCAGTTCTTC.

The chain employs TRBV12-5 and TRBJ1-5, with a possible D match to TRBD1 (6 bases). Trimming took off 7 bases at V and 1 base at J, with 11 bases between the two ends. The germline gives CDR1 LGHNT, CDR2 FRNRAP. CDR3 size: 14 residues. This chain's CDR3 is CASAWGASNQPQHF. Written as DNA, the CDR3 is TGTGCTAGTGCCTGGGGGGCGAGCAATCAGCCCCAGCATTTT.

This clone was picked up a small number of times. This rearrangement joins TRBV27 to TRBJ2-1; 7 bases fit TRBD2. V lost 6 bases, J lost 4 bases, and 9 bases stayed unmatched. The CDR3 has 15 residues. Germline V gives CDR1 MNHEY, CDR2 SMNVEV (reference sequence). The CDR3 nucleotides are TGTGCCAGCAGCAAAATCGGGGGGACTTACAATGAGCAGTTCTTC. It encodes CASSKIGGTYNEQFF.

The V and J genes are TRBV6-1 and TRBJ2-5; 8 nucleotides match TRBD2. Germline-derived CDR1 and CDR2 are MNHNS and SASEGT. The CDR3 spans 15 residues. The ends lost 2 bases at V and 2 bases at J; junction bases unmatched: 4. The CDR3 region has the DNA TGTGCCAGCAGTGAAATCACGGGGGGGCAAGAGACCCAGTACTTC. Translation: CASSEITGGQETQYF.

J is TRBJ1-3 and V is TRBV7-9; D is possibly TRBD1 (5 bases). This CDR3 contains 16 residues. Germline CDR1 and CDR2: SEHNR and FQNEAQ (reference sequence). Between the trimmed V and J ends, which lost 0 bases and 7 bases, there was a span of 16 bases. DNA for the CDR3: TGTGCCAGCAGCTTAGCGGCGAAGGGGCCAGGGAACACCATATATTTT. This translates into CASSLAAKGPGNTIYF.

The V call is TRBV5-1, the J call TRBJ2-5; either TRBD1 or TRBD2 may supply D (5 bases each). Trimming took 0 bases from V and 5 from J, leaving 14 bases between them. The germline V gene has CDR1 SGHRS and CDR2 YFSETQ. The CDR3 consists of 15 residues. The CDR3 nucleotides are TGCGCCAGCAGCTTGGAGGTTGGCAGGGAGGAGACCCAGTACTTC. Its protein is CASSLEVGREETQYF.

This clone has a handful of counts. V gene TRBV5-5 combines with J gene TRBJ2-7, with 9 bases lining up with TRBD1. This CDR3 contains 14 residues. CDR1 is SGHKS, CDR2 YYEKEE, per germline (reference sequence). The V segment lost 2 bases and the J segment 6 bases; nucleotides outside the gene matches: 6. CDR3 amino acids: CASSFRDRVGEQYF. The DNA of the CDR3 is TGTGCCAGCAGCTTTAGGGACAGGGTTGGCGAGCAGTACTTC.